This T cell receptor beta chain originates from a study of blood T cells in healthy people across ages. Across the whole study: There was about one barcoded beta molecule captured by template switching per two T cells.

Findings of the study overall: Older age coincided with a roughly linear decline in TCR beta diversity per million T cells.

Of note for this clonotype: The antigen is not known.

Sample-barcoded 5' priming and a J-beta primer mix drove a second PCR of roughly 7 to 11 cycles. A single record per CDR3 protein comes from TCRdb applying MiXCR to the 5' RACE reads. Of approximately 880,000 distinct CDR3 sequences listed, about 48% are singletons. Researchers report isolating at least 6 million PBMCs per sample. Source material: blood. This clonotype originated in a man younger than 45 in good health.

The CDR3 loop reads CASSFSGRGTGELFF. In nucleotides, the CDR3 is TGTGCCAGCAGTTTTTCAGGTCGTGGCACCGGGGAGCTGTTTTTT. The V and J genes are TRBV12-3 or TRBV12-4 and TRBJ2-2; D is ambiguous. Deletions cut 3 bases from V and 4 bases from J, with 12 bases between. The CDR3 sequence is 15 residues long.